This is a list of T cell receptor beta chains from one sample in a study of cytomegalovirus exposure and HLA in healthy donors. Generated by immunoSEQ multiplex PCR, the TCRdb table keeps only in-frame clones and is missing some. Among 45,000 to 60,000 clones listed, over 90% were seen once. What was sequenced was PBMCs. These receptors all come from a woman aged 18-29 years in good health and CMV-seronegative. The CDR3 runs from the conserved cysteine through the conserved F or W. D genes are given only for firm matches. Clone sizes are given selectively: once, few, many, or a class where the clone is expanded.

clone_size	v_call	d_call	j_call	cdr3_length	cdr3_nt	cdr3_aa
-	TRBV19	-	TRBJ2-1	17	TGTGCCAGTAGTATTGCTGGTAGCGGAGGCTCCTACAATGAGCAGTTCTTC	CASSIAGSGGSYNEQFF
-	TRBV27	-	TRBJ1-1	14	TGTGCCAGCAGTTTACGGGAGATGGGCACTGAAGCTTTCTTT	CASSLREMGTEAFF
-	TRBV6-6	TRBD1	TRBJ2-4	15	TGTGCCAGCAGGGACAGGGGAAGGGCCAAAAACATTCAGTACTTC	CASRDRGRAKNIQYF
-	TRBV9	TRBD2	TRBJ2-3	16	TGTGCCAGCAGCGTAGCCGGGACTAGCGTGGTAGATACGCAGTATTTT	CASSVAGTSVVDTQYF
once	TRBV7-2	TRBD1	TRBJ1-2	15	TGTGCCAGCAGCCCAGGCCACGGGACAGACTATGGCTACACCTTC	CASSPGHGTDYGYTF
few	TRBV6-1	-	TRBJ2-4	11	TGTGCCAGCAGTAGAGCCGGGACTGGGAACTTC	CASSRAGTGNF
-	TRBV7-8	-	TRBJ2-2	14	TGTGCCAGCAGCTTATTCGGGAACACCGGGGAGCTGTTTTTT	CASSLFGNTGELFF
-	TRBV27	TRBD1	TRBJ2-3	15	TGTGCCAGCACCAAAAGACAGGGTTCCACAGATACGCAGTATTTT	CASTKRQGSTDTQYF
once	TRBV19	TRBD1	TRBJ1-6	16	TGTGCCAGTAGTAAGACAGGGGGTCTGGGGAATTCACCCCTCCACTTT	CASSKTGGLGNSPLHF
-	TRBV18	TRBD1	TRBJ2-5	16	TGTGCCAGCCTAAGAGCCCGAGACAGGGCACAAGAGACCCAGTACTTC	CASLRARDRAQETQYF
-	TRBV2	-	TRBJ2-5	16	TGTGCCAGCAGTGAAGGGCGGGTTAATAGGCAAGAGACCCAGTACTTC	CASSEGRVNRQETQYF
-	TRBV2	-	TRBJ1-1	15	TGTGCCAGCAGGGTCAACCGGGACTTAAAAATTGAAGCTTTCTTT	CASRVNRDLKIEAFF
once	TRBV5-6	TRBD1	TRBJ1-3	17	TGTGCCAGCAGCTACATAGGACAGGGACGCGATGGAAACACCATATATTTT	CASSYIGQGRDGNTIYF
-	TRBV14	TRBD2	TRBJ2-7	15	TGTGCCAGCAGCCAAATAGCGGGGGGGCCCCACGAGCAGTACTTC	CASSQIAGGPHEQYF
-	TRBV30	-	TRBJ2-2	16	TGTGCCTGGAGTTTTTACGGGACACCGAACACCGGGGAGCTGTTTTTT	CAWSFYGTPNTGELFF
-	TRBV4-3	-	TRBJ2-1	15	TGCGCCAGCAGCCCGATTCGAGCCGCCTACAATGAGCAGTTCTTC	CASSPIRAAYNEQFF
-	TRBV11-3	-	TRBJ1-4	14	TGTGCCAGCAGCTTAGGTGGGAGTAATGAAAAACTGTTTTTT	CASSLGGSNEKLFF
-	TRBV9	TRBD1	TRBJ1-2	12	TGTGCCAGCAAACAGGGGCCCTATGGCTACACCTTC	CASKQGPYGYTF
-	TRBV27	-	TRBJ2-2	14	TGTGCCAGCAGAACGGGATGGAGCACCGGGGAGCTGTTTTTT	CASRTGWSTGELFF
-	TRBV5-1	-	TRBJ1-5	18	TGCGCCAGCAGCTTGGGGGACCCGGGAGGGTGGGGCAATCAGCCCCAGCATTTT	CASSLGDPGGWGNQPQHF
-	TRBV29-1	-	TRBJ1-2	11	TGCAGCGTTGTGGACAGTTATGGCTACACCTTC	CSVVDSYGYTF
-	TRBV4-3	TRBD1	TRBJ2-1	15	TGCGCCAGCAGCCAAGGGACAGGGGTTAGCAATGAGCAGTTCTTC	CASSQGTGVSNEQFF
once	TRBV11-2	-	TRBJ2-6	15	TGTGCCAGCAGTCTTCTGCGCTCTGGGGCCAACGTCCTGACTTTC	CASSLLRSGANVLTF
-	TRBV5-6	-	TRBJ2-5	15	TGTGCCAGCAGCTTGGCAGGCCAGCCACAAGAGACCCAGTACTTC	CASSLAGQPQETQYF
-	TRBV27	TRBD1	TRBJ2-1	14	TGTGCCAGCGGGGACGGGACAGGGAGCTATGAGCAGTTCTTC	CASGDGTGSYEQFF
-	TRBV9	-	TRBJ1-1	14	TGTGCCAGCAGCGTAAGGACAGACAACACTGAAGCTTTCTTT	CASSVRTDNTEAFF
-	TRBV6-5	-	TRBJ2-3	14	TGTGCCAGCAGTTACGGGCAGGGAAGCGAAACGCAGTATTTT	CASSYGQGSETQYF
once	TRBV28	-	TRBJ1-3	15	TGTGCCAGCAGTTTTTCGACTAGCTCTGGAAACACCATATATTTT	CASSFSTSSGNTIYF
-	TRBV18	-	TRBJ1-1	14	TGTGCCAGCTCACGGATGACAGGTGGGACTGAAGCTTTCTTT	CASSRMTGGTEAFF
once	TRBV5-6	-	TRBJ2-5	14	TGTGCCAGCAGCTTGGGACTGACCGGGGAGACCCAGTACTTC	CASSLGLTGETQYF
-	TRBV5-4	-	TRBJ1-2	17	TGTGCCAGCAGCCTCATCGGGTGGGGCGCCGCTAACTATGGCTACACCTTC	CASSLIGWGAANYGYTF
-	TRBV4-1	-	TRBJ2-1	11	TGCGCCAGCAGCCTCACCGGTGAGCAGTTCTTC	CASSLTGEQFF